This T cell receptor beta chain was profiled in a study of cytomegalovirus exposure and HLA in healthy donors. This clone was detected a few times. In the PCR, 60 Vbeta and 13 Jbeta primers were used. The data were produced by immunoSEQ multiplex PCR, yet TCRdb's version contains in-frame clones alone and is incomplete. This sample carries more than 85,000 clones, around 78% of them seen once, and the ten largest clones take 2% to 3%. The ends were cut back, 7 bases at V and 4 bases at J, with 10 bases in the middle. The CDR3 is made up of 13 amino acids. CDR1 and CDR2 (germline): SGHAT, FQNNGV. Sequencing input: PBMCs. The TCR comes from a man aged 35-49 years in good health and CMV-seronegative. V and J are TRBV11-2 and TRBJ2-2; the D gene is possibly TRBD1 (6 bases). The CDR3 DNA reads as TGTGCCAGCATCCCAGGGGTCACCGGGGAGCTGTTTTTT. Its protein is CASIPGVTGELFF.